This TCR beta chain originates from a study of cytomegalovirus exposure and HLA in healthy donors (dated by TCRdb to the late 2010s). Regarding the study in general: An earlier analysis of approximately 640 of the donors reported 276 Gb of sequence data and some 120 million unique TCR beta sequences from 150 million to 200 million T cells. On average, 235,054 unique TCR beta nucleotide sequences were sequenced per donor among roughly 430 genotyped donors of the cohort, with roughly 18% of those sequences being non-productive. To predict cytomegalovirus infection status, the study brought together high-throughput TCR immunosequencing, statistical association of individual TCRs with disease status, and machine learning. An earlier analysis of a few hundred of the donors applied high-throughput TCR beta sequencing to assess whether each TCR beta V gene segment acted as functional or pseudogenic. The number of typed donors differed by locus: about 629-640 for A, B, C, DRB1 and DQB1; some 500 for DQA1; around 580 for DPA1; and about 450 for DPB1. Several DR-DQ haplotypes were treated as single units for association and clustering because of strong linkage in the cohort. In addition to the first cohort of 666 subjects, a separate validation cohort of under 150 different subjects was used. The T cell repertoires of 666 subjects were profiled by immunosequencing and related to cytomegalovirus serostatus. Donor age, sex, ethnicity and CMV serostatus were compiled alongside the repertoire data. To study patterns of TCR occurrence, a later analysis re-analyzed previously published TCR beta repertoires from around 700 donors and added high-resolution HLA genotyping. The study aimed to test whether signatures of past pathogen exposure could be identified by cataloging public T cell receptors. An early release that covered fewer than 800 HLA-typed donors contained about 300 gigabases of sequencing data and around 85 million unique TCR sequences. In the later analysis, no new phenotypic data were used to find candidate immune exposures; instead, reliance was placed on TCR beta sequences and their occurrence across donors. Both class I and class II loci were covered by HLA typing, at four-digit resolution. In a later genetic analysis, genome-wide SNP genotypes for about three fifths of the roughly 670 donors were used, and that subset was treated as a discovery cohort. Among the roughly 400 genotyped donors, under 90% belonged to the genetic ancestry cluster associated with self-reported Caucasian donors. Every repertoire in the discovery cohort had been generated on one and the same sequencing platform. Results the study describes overall, beyond this receptor: Most TCR sequences were observed very rarely across donors, whereas some public TCRs were present in many individuals. A later analysis found that TCR association rates varied across HLA loci, with DRB1 alleles showing the most associated TCRs and HLA-C alleles the fewest. An earlier analysis of approximately 600 of the donors showed that most TCR beta V segments appeared in productive rearrangements either about 87% or about 30% of the time, which broadly matched IMGT annotations. V-gene and J-gene trimming of TCR beta chains was associated with a missense DCLRE1C variant in a later genetic analysis, and the association was replicated in an independent cohort. The sequencing pipeline was judged likely to have produced a cluster of highly shared sequence variants as a technical artifact. A further reported finding was that TCR beta sequences accurately predicted the HLA-A and HLA-B alleles for most subjects in the first cohort. Correlated functional status among segregating V segments might be attributable to linkage disequilibrium, but an unknown experimental factor could not be ruled out. A few of the identified cytomegalovirus-associated TCR beta chains were confirmed in vitro to be specific for cytomegalovirus antigens. Sequencing depth was assumed to be roughly uniform across donors in the presence/absence analyses, though that assumption may not hold. According to a later analysis, parvovirus B19, influenza, CMV and Epstein-Barr virus appeared linked to several top co-occurrence clusters. Compared with equally common non-associated chains, HLA-associated TCR beta chains in a later analysis were more clonally expanded and had lower generation probabilities. Because the 87-base-pair reads could not distinguish some IMGT-functional V segments, including TRBV6-2 and TRBV6-3, those segments were excluded. A later analysis found that most CMV-associated TCR beta chains appeared HLA-restricted, with HLA associations seemingly driven largely by CMV exposure. Specific HLA alleles were associated with 15,000 to 20,000 TCR beta sequences at a false discovery rate of 0.05 in a later analysis. When HLA alleles, especially DR and DQ, strongly co-occurred, attributing TCR associations to individual alleles was difficult. The classifier was reported to diagnose cytomegalovirus status with high specificity and sensitivity in both the original cohort and the validation cohort. Only TCR beta chains were sequenced in this cohort, and the absence of alpha or paired-chain data limited detectable features. According to a later genetic analysis, donors in an Asian-associated ancestry cluster had fewer N-insertions in productive TCRs than the roughly 670-donor mean. Because HLA typing was missing for some donors at each locus, association tests included only the typed subset. A total of fewer than 200 TCR beta chains were listed by the study as associated with cytomegalovirus. CMV serostatus was the only immune exposure information available for the cohort. The authors suggested that the approach could potentially be generalized to other disease states and immunological phenotypes. Roughly 15 rarely observed V segments, including chromosome 9 orphons, were excluded from the earlier analysis of some 590 of the donors because counts were too low.

The library came from the immunoSEQ multiplex PCR assay. For the multiplex PCR, a mixture combining 60 forward primers for TCR Vbeta segments and 13 reverse primers for TCR Jbeta segments was used. The CDR3 region of rearranged TCR beta genes was amplified from genomic DNA by a multiplex PCR assay. The amplified TCR beta libraries were sequenced on the Illumina HiSeq System as 87-base-pair reads. The authors' analysis ran thus. In a later analysis, about 80 million unique TCR beta chains were counted across the approximately 640 repertoires, and roughly 10 million of these chains were shared by at least two donors. To remove PCR and sequencing errors, raw reads were error-corrected and collapsed into unique sequences using a nearest-neighbor algorithm that merged closely related sequences. CDR3 sequences were aligned to IMGT reference sequences to assign V, D and J gene segments. For a sequence to be retained, a match of at least six nucleotides to both a V gene segment and a J gene segment was required. A rearrangement counted as productive if the CDR3 had no stop codons and remained in frame with V and J, and every other rearrangement counted as non-productive. CDR3 was defined by IMGT convention, running from the second conserved V-encoded cysteine to the conserved J-encoded phenylalanine. In an earlier analysis of approximately 590 of the donors, sequences lacking an unambiguous match to a single V gene segment were excluded. An earlier analysis of 500 to 700 of the donors classified V segments as functional when productive rearrangements were above 56.7% and as segregating when the standard deviation between donors was above 5%. A statistical classification framework was developed to diagnose cytomegalovirus status using the catalog of TCR beta chain sequences. A later analysis assigned V and J genes by comparing TCR nucleotide sequences with IMGT/GENE-DB human TR gene sequences. Using the TCRdist pipeline, a later analysis assigned CDR3 sequences along with most-parsimonious VDJ recombination scenarios. In a later analysis, each TCR beta chain was defined by its CDR3 amino acid sequence together with its V-gene family, and reads lacking a unique V-gene family were excluded. To address suspected cross-contamination and a sequencing artifact, a later analysis removed over 500 highly shared, low-generation-probability nucleotide sequences. In a later analysis, a clonal expansion index was calculated for each public chain from normalized within-repertoire ranks of inferred template counts. Generation probabilities in a later analysis came from a VDJ recombination model fitted to out-of-frame rearrangements, and those results were checked against IGoR. In a later analysis, TCR-TCR, TCR-HLA and TCR-CMV co-occurrence was scored with hypergeometric tests, and a repertoire-size bias correction was applied to TCR pairs. To estimate false discovery rates, a later analysis permuted the HLA or CMV assignments 20 times. In a later analysis, co-occurring TCRs were grouped using DBSCAN, and TCRdist sequence similarity was added for clustering within HLA-allele-positive subsets. Repertoires with fewer than 30,000 or more than 120,000 public chains were left out of co-occurrence clustering, as were a few repertoires with anomalous nucleotide sharing. TCRdb holds this immuneACCESS table with in-frame rearrangements only. Some clones are missing; in checked studies, unresolved V genes explain under half, and the rest has no known cause. From that table come the V and J calls and clone size; the DNA was used to work out D and trimming. This sample gives about 200,000 clones in total; around four fifths of them show up just once. Around 1.7% of the sample goes to the ten largest clones.

The junction shows trimming of 8 bases on V and 7 bases on J, plus 15 bases between the germline ends. The germline V gene supplies CDR1 SNHLY and CDR2 FYNNEI. The CDR3 contains 12 residues, cysteine and phenylalanine counted. This entry keeps only the CDR3 DNA: 36 bases, framed from base 1. Regarding this clone: Its antigen is unknown. Base qualities are missing; no much larger clone stands one base away.

In total, around 600 healthy bone marrow donors made up the cohort. At the time of sampling, all cohort members were nominally healthy, though unrecorded immune exposures were likely present. The donor was CMV seronegative and was included in the group of around 320 seronegative cohort members. A peripheral blood sample was collected from each donor, and TCR beta sequencing was performed on peripheral blood mononuclear cells. Genomic DNA was extracted from the blood cell samples with the Qiagen DNeasy Blood Extraction Kit. The receptor was isolated from a man aged 50-60 years in good health and CMV-seronegative. The sequenced sample was PBMCs. Recombination linked TRBV2 to TRBJ2-7; the D gene is possibly TRBD1, with 5 bases matching. CDR3 region: CASRDSLGEQYF. At the DNA level, the sequence is TGTGCCAGCCGAGACAGTCTTGGGGAGCAGTACTTC.